The 10 T cell receptor beta chains below were found in one sample sequenced in a study of T cells in Graves' hyperthyroidism and ophthalmopathy. Researchers amplified the TCR beta CDR3 regions from RNA transcripts. Initially, a first-round RT-PCR of the TCR CDR3 employed the HTBI primer set. TCRdb itself ran the multiplex PCR reads through MiXCR, one entry per CDR3 protein. The repertoire holds around 570,000 distinct CDR3 sequences, with 15% to 20% as singletons. Sequenced input: blood. The receptors derive from a man between 35 and 55 years old with Graves' ophthalmopathy.

This clonotype was found a few times. V and J are TRBV12-3 or TRBV12-4 and TRBJ2-3; 9 bases are shared with TRBD1. With V trimmed by 6 bases and J by 6 bases, 7 bases remained unmatched. This CDR3 comprises 14 residues. CDR3 bases: TGTGCCAGCAGAAGGACAGGGGCCCAGGATACGCAGTATTTT. Translation gives CASRRTGAQDTQYF.

The chain couples TRBV29-1 to TRBJ2-1; TRBD2 might be the D (6 bases). The CDR3 sequence is 12 residues long. Germline lookup yields CDR1 SQVTM and CDR2 ANQGSEA. V lost 2 bases and J lost 9, with 11 bases in between. The CDR3 DNA follows: TGCAGCGTTGAACGGGAGACCGGTGAGCAGTTCTTC. Its protein product is CSVERETGEQFF.

This clonotype was seen only a few times. Given the absence of the conserved phenylalanine or tryptophan at the CDR3 end, a read error is likely. The chain is built from TRBV30 and TRBJ1-3; weak D call: TRBD1 (6 bases). The V gene's germline CDR1 is GTSNPN and CDR2 SVGIG (reference sequence). CDR3 length: 13 amino acids. Trimming stripped 3 bases from V and 4 bases from J, with 10 bases between. CDR3 DNA: TGTGCCTGGAGCCCCGGACAGGGAAACACCATATATTCT. This encodes CAWSPGQGNTIYS.

This clonotype has more than one count but fewer than ten. The CDR3 spells CASSLTGRSNTGELFF. Written as DNA, the CDR3 is TGTGCCAGCAGTTTGACCGGGAGGTCGAACACCGGGGAGCTGTTTTTT. V usage is TRBV12-3 or TRBV12-4 and J usage is TRBJ2-2, with 7 bases lining up with TRBD2. The CDR3 spans 16 residues. V was clipped by 3 bases and J by 0 bases; unmatched bases: 4.

V usage is TRBV6-2 or TRBV6-3 and J usage is TRBJ2-2, with D perhaps TRBD1 (5 bases). Germline-derived CDR1 and CDR2 are MNHEY and SVGEGT. With 5 bases removed from V and 13 bases from J, the gap between germline ends came to 23 bases. The CDR3 has 15 residues. The CDR3 sequence: CASSEHPQAARPLFF. The CDR3 DNA reads as TGTGCCAGCAGTGAACACCCACAGGCCGCGAGGCCGCTGTTTTTT.

This clonotype was seen once. The chain joins TRBV11-3 to TRBJ2-7; 9 nucleotides match TRBD2. Germline lookup yields CDR1 SGHNT and CDR2 YENEEA. With 2 bases clipped from V and 2 bases from J, the junction kept 4 bases outside the gene matches. There are 15 residues in the CDR3. The CDR3 sequence: CASSLRAGGPYEQYF. CDR3 nucleotide sequence: TGTGCCAGCAGCTTAAGAGCGGGGGGACCCTACGAGCAGTACTTC.

This clonotype was seen a few times. The CDR3 DNA reads TGTGCCAGCAGCCATGGGGGAACTAGCGGGGACCCCTCGCAGTACTTC. Its translation is CASSHGGTSGDPSQYF. The chain links TRBV4-2 to TRBJ2-7, with 10 bases that match TRBD2. Trimming at V came to 3 bases and at J to 9 bases, leaving 14 bases not matched to a gene. This CDR3 spans 16 amino acids. Per the germline V gene, CDR1 is LGHNA and CDR2 is YNFKEQ.

The table lists this clonotype with a few counts. This chain links TRBV4-2 with TRBJ1-2; TRBD1 agrees at 7 bases. CDR1 LGHNA and CDR2 YNFKEQ come from the germline V gene. V lost 2 bases to trimming and J lost 1 base; unmatched junction nucleotides: 4. CDR3 length equals 15 residues. CDR3 nucleotide sequence: TGTGCCAGCAGCCAAAGGCGGGACAGTAACTATGGCTACACCTTC. It encodes CASSQRRDSNYGYTF.

The chain combines TRBV5-5 with TRBJ1-5; tentative D call: TRBD1 (5 bases). Trimming stripped 4 bases from V and 0 bases from J, with 20 bases between. This CDR3 is 18 amino acids long. Germline lookup yields CDR1 SGHKS and CDR2 YYEKEE (reference sequence). CDR3 coding DNA: TGTGCCAGCAGCCCGGACATATGGCGAAAGGATAGCAATCAGCCCCAGCATTTT. Amino acid sequence: CASSPDIWRKDSNQPQHF.

This clonotype was counted many times. This chain connects TRBV11-2 to TRBJ2-5; D gene unclear. Trimming removed 1 base from V and 2 bases from J, with 11 bases in between. CDR3 size: 15 residues. The germline gives CDR1 SGHAT, CDR2 FQNNGV. The CDR3 DNA is TGTGCCAGCAGCTTAGGAGTCCGGGTTCAAGAGACCCAGTACTTC. It specifies CASSLGVRVQETQYF.